This record looks at one T cell receptor beta chain sequence and its context. What it recognizes is unknown. This sample was taken from a study of shared clonotypes between healthy human individuals. Broader study findings: The study found roughly 5% of naive CD4 clonotypes shared across a few donors.

Produced via immunoSEQ multiplex PCR; TCRdb's table is partial and in-frame only. The profile covers roughly 2.1 million clones, with just over 90% appearing a single time and under 2% taken by the ten largest. Terminally differentiated effector memory CD45RA+ cells were excluded from the naive CD8 cells, which were CD45RO-negative and positively selected for CCR7. The germline V and J ends were trimmed by 4 bases and 2 bases, with 15 bases remaining between them. CDR3 length: 15 amino acids. Germline V gene data show CDR1 as SGHDN and CDR2 as FVKESK. Input material: naive CD8+ T cells from PBMCs. This clonotype was sampled from a man aged 18 to 30 in good health. Some clones in this sample may be carry-over from other donors' samples. The J gene is TRBJ2-7, the V gene TRBV14; no clear D gene. The CDR3 DNA reads as TGTGCCAGCAGCCCCGCAATGGCCAGGCCCTACGAGCAGTACTTC. Translating it yields CASSPAMARPYEQYF.